This T cell receptor (beta chain) was identified during a study of regulatory T cells in long-lasting Graves disease. Arm-PCR with iRepertoire HTBI primers amplified the CDR3 regions for these TCR beta libraries. TCRdb itself ran the multiplex PCR reads through MiXCR, one entry per CDR3 protein. The table includes hundreds of thousands of distinct CDR3 sequences, around 12% detected once. V gave up 2 bases and J gave up 3 bases; unmatched junction bases: 0. The CDR3 loop spans 14 amino acids. Germline assignment: CDR1 KGHSH and CDR2 LQKENI. Time point described: newly diagnosed GD, antithyroid drugs for less than 3 months. Scientists built the TCR library using RNA that was extracted from PBMCs. In this sample, this clonotype turned up many times. Separately, the same data were catalogued under a study of T cells in Graves' hyperthyroidism and ophthalmopathy. From that report: Researchers found most expanded thyroid clonotypes above 0.001 in blood as well.

The specimen was peripheral blood mononuclear cells (PBMCs), collected at new diagnosis, from a patient treated with antithyroid drugs. This chain connects TRBV18 to TRBJ2-3; 9 nucleotides line up with TRBD2. The source is a woman aged 25 to 39 with Graves disease. This CDR3 is CASSPSGRTDTQYF. CDR3 DNA: TGTGCCAGCTCACCAAGCGGGAGGACAGATACGCAGTATTTT.